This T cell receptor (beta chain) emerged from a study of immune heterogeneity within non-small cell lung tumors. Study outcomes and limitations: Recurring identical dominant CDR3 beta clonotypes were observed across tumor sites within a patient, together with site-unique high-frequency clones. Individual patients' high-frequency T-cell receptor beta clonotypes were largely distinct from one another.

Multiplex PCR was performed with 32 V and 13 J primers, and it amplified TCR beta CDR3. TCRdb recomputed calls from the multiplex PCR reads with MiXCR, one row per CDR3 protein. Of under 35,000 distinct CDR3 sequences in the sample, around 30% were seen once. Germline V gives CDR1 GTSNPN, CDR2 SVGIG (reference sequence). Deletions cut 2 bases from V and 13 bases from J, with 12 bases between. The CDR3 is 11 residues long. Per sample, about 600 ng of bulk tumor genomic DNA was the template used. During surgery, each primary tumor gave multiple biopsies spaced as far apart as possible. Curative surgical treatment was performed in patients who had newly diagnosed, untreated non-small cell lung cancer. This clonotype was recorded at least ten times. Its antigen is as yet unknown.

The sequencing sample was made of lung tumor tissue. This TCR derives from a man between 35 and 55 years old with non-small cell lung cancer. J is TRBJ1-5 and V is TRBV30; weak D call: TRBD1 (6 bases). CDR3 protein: CAWSHGQSQHF. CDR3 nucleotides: TGTGCCTGGAGTCACGGACAGTCTCAGCATTTT. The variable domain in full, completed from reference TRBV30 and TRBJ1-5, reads SQTIHQWPATLVQPVGSPLSLECTVEGTSNPNLYWYRQAAGRGLQLLFYSVGIGQISSEVPQNLSASRPQDRQFILSSKKLLLSDSGFYLCAWSHGQSQHFGDGTRLSIL.